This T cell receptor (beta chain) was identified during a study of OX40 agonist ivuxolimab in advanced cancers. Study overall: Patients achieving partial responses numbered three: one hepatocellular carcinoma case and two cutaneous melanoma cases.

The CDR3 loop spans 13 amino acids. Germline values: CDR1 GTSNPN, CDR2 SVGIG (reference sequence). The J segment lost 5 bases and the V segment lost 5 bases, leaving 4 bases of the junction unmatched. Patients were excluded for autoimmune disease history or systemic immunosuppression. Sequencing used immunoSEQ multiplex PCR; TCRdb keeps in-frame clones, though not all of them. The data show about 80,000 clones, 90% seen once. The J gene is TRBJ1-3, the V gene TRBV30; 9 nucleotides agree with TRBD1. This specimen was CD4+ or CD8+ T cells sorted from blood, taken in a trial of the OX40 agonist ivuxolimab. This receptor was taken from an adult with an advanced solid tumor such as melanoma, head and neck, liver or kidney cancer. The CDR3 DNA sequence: TGTGCCTGGGGGACAGGGACTAGAAACACCATATATTTT. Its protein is CAWGTGTRNTIYF.